This T cell receptor beta chain was captured by sequencing in a study of CD8+ T cells in alopecia areata. Details on this clone: All gene names here are mouse names. With the read ending 4 residues before the CDR3 end, the germline J gene is used to fill in that end.

Researchers sorted pooled cutaneous lymph node cells on the basis of CD4, CD8alpha, NKG2D, NKG2ACE and other markers. RNA extraction was followed by reverse transcription into cDNA, which acted as the sequencing template. Sequencing was performed with immunoSEQ multiplex PCR; in TCRdb, only in-frame clones are kept and a portion is missing. This sample comprises 290,000 or so clones, none seen once only. CDR1 and CDR2 from the germline V gene are LGHNA and YNLKQL (reference sequence). CDR3 length: 15 amino acids. The sequencing input was CD4+ T cells sorted from a lymph node. The J gene is TRBJ2-5, the V gene TRBV5; 9 positions match TRBD1. This receptor was taken from a C3H/HeJ mouse with alopecia areata. The mice in this strain carry MHC haplotype H2-k. The sequenced part of the CDR3 DNA is TGTGCCAGCAGCCAAGACCCGACAGGGGGAGAC. Its protein is CASSQDPTGGD. The full-length CDR3 reads as CASSQDPTGGDTQYF.